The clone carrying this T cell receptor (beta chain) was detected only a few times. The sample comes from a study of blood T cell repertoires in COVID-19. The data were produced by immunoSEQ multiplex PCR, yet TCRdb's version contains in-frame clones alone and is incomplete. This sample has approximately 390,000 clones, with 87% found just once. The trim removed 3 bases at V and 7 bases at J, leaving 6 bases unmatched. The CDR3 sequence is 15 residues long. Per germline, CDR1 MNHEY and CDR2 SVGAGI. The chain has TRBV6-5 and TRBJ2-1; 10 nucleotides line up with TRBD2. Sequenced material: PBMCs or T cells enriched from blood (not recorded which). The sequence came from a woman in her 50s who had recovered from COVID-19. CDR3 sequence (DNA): TGTGCCAGCAGTTATTCAGCGGGGGGGTTTAATGAGCAGTTCTTC. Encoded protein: CASSYSAGGFNEQFF.